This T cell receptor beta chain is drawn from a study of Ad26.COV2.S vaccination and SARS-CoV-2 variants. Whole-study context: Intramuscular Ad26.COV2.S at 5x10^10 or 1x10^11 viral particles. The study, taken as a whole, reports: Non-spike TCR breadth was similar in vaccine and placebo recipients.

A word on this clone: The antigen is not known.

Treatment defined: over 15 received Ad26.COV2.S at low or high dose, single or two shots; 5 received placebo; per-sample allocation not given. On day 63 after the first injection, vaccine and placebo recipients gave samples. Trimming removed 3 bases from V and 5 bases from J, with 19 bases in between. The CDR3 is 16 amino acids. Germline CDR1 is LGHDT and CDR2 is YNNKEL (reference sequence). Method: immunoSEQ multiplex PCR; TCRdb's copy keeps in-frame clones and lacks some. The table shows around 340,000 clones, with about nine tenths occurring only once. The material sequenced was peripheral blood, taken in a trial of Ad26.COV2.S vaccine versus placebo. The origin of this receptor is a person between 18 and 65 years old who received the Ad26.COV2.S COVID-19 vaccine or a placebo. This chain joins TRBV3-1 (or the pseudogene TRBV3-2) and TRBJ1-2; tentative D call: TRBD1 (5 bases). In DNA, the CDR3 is TGTGCCAGCAGCCACGCCGACAGAACTTCGTTTTATGGCTACACCTTC. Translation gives CASSHADRTSFYGYTF.